Listed here is a single TCR beta chain. This specimen comes from a study of CD8 T cells in Susac syndrome. The CDR3 runs to 14 residues. Germline V lookup: CDR1 LGHDT, CDR2 YNNKEL (reference sequence). V was shortened by 2 bases and J by 11 bases, with 15 bases between the two germline ends. Negative isolation yielded CD4+ and CD8+ T cells, and FACS enriched TEMRA cells. After extraction with the RNeasy kit, roughly 0.5 to 1 ug of the RNA was reverse transcribed using random hexamers. A single record per CDR3 protein comes from TCRdb applying MiXCR to the immunoSEQ multiplex PCR reads. The table has 150,000 to 250,000 distinct CDR3 sequences, roughly 96% seen once.

J is TRBJ1-4 and V is TRBV3-1, with D tentatively TRBD1 (5 bases). Sequenced material: CD4+ T cells from PBMCs. This TCR was recovered from a human donor with multiple sclerosis. CDR3 in amino acids: CASSQRSDGGKLFF. The CDR3 nucleotides are TGTGCCAGCAGCCAAAGGAGCGACGGGGGGAAACTGTTTTTT.